This T cell receptor (beta chain) was recovered during a study of OX40 agonist ivuxolimab in advanced cancers. The study, taken as a whole, reports: Individuals who were partial responders at 0.1-3.0 mg/kg had clonal expansion that ranked among the lowest.

The protocol was immunoSEQ multiplex PCR, while the TCRdb copy is restricted to in-frame clones and leaves out a portion. The data show tens of thousands of clones, with around nine tenths seen just once and around 15% held by the top ten. Concerning this clone: Its antigen is currently unknown.

The germline V gene encodes CDR1 SGDLS and CDR2 YYNGEE. Trimming took off 3 bases at V and 1 base at J, with 11 bases between the two ends. This CDR3 region has 14 residues. The specimen was CD4+ or CD8+ T cells sorted from blood, collected in a trial of the OX40 agonist ivuxolimab. This receptor was obtained from an adult with an advanced solid tumor such as melanoma, head and neck, liver or kidney cancer. The chain joins TRBV9 to TRBJ2-7; perhaps TRBD1 as D (6 bases). The CDR3 protein is CASSATGRSYEQYF. CDR3 sequence (DNA): TGTGCCAGCAGCGCGACAGGTAGATCCTACGAGCAGTACTTC.